The clone carrying this TCR beta chain was seen at least ten times. Its antigen is unidentified. Time point reported: persistent/refractory GD, antithyroid drugs over 5 years with positive TRAb. From RNA extracted from PBMCs, the TCR library was made. Graves' disease diagnosis followed American Thyroid Association guidelines. This entry comes from a study of regulatory T cells in long-lasting Graves disease. As for the study in general: Persistent cases were those of Graves' disease that involved over 5 years of antithyroid drugs with positive TSH receptor antibodies. Study-level results: Sharing of public clonotypes was greater in persistent patients (about 2,700) than in new patients (fewer than 1,000).

Combining iRepertoire HTBI primers with Arm-PCR of CDR3 regions, the authors built TCR beta libraries. TCRdb analysed the multiplex PCR reads with MiXCR anew, one entry per CDR3 protein. The repertoire holds nearly 350,000 distinct CDR3 sequences, with less than 20% as singletons. Trimming stripped 5 bases from V and 2 bases from J, with 16 bases between. The CDR3 is made up of 16 amino acids. Germline V gives CDR1 MDHEN, CDR2 SYDVKM. The chain recombines TRBV28 with TRBJ1-5, with no clear D. The sequence derives from a female donor with Graves disease. Material: peripheral blood mononuclear cells (PBMCs), obtained when the disease was refractory, from a patient treated with antithyroid drugs. CDR3 in DNA: TGTGCCAGCAGTCCTCTCCGTCCCAGTGGCAATCAGCCCCAGCATTTT. Protein product: CASSPLRPSGNQPQHF.